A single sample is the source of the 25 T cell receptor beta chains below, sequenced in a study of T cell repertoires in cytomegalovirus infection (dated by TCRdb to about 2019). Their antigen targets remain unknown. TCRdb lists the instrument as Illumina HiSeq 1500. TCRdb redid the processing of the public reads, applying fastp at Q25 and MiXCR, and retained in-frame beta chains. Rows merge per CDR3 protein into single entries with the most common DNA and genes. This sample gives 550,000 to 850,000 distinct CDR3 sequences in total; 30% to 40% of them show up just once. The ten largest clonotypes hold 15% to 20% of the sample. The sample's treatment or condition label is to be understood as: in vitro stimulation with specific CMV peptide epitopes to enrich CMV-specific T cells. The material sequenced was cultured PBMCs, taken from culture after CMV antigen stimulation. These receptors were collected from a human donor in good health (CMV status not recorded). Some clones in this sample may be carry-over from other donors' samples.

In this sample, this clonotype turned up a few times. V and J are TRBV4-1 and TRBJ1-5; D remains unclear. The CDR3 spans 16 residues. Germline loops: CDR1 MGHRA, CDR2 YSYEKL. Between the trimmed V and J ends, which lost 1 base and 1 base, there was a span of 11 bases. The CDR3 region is CASSQGRGGSNQPQHF. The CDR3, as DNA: TGCGCCAGCAGCCAAGGGCGGGGAGGGAGCAATCAGCCCCAGCATTTT.

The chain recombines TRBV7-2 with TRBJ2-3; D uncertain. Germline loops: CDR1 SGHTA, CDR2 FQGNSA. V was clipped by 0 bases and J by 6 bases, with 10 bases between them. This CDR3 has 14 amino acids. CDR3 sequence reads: CASSLARVGDTQYF. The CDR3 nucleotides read TGTGCCAGCAGCTTAGCAAGGGTTGGCGATACGCAGTATTTT.

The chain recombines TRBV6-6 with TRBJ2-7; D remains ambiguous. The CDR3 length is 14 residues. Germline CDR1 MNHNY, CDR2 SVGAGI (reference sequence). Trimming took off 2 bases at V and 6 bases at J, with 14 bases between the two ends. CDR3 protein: CASSYPDQFLEQYF. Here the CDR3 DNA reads TGTGCCAGCAGTTACCCCGACCAGTTTCTCGAGCAGTACTTC.

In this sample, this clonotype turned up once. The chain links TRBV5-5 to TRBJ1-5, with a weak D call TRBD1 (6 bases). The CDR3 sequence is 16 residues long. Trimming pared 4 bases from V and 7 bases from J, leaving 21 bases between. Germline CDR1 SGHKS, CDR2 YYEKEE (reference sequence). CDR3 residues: CASSVRGGTGSQPQHF. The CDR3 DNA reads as TGTGCCAGCAGCGTGCGAGGGGGAACAGGGTCGCAGCCCCAGCATTTT.

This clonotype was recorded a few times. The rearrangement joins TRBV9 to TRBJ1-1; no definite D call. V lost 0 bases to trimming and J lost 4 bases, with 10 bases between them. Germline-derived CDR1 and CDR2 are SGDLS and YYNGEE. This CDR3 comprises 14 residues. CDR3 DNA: TGTGCCAGCAGCGTAGTCCCTACCGGCACTGAAGCTTTCTTT. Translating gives CASSVVPTGTEAFF. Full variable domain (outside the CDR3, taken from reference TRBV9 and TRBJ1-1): DSGVTQTPKHLITATGQRVTLRCSPRSGDLSVYWYQQSLDQGLQFLIQYYNGEERAKGNILERFSAQQFPDLHSELNLSSLELGDSALYFCASSVVPTGTEAFFGQGTRLTVV.

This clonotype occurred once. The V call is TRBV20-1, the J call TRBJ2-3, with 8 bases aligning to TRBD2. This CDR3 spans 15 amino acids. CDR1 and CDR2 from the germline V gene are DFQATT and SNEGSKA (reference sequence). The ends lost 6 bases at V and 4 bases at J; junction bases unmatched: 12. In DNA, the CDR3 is TGCAGTGCCAGTCCGGGGGGGCCGGTTGCAGATACGCAGTATTTT. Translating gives CSASPGGPVADTQYF.

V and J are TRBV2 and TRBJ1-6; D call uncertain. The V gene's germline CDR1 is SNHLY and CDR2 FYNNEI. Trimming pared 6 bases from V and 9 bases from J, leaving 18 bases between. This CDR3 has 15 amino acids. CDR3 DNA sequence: TGTGCCAGCAGGGATCGCGTCACATGGGCTTCACCCCTCCACTTT. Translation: CASRDRVTWASPLHF.

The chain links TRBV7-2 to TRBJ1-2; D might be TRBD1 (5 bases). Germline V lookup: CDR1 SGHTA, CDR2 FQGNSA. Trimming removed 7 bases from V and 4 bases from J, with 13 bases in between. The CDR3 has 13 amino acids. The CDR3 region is CASNARGAYGYTF. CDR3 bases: TGTGCCAGCAACGCTCGAGGGGCCTATGGCTACACCTTC. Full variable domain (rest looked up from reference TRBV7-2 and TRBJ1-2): GAGVSQSPSNKVTEKGKDVELRCDPISGHTALYWYRQSLGQGLEFLIYFQGNSAPDKSGLPSDRFSAERTGGSVSTLTIQRTQQEDSAVYLCASNARGAYGYTFGSGTRLTVV.

The CDR3 DNA reads TGTGCCAGCAGCTTAGGGCCAGGGGGAGAAAAACTGTTTTTT. This sequence encodes CASSLGPGGEKLFF. The rearrangement joins TRBV7-2 to TRBJ1-4, with 7 nucleotides matching TRBD1. CDR1 is SGHTA and CDR2 is FQGNSA in the germline V gene. Losses at the gene ends were 1 base for V and 8 bases for J; bases not matched to a gene: 4. The CDR3 contains 14 residues.

CDR3: CASSSDLQPYGYTF. The DNA of the CDR3 is TGTGCCAGCAGTTCCGACCTCCAACCTTATGGCTACACCTTC. The V call is TRBV12-3 or TRBV12-4, the J call TRBJ1-2; D is unclear. V lost 4 bases, J lost 5 bases, and 14 bases lay in between. The length of the CDR3 is 14 residues.

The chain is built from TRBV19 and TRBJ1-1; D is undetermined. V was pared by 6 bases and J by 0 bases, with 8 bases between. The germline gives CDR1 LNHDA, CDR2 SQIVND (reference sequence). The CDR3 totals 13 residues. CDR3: CASRWELNTEAFF. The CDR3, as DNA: TGTGCCAGTAGGTGGGAATTGAACACTGAAGCTTTCTTT.

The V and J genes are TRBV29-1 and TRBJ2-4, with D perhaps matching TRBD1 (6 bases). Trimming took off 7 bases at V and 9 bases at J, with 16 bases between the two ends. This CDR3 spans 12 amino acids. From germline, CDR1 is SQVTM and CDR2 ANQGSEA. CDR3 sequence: CSGGEGVGIQYF. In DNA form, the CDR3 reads TGCAGCGGGGGAGAGGGGGTTGGCATTCAGTACTTC.

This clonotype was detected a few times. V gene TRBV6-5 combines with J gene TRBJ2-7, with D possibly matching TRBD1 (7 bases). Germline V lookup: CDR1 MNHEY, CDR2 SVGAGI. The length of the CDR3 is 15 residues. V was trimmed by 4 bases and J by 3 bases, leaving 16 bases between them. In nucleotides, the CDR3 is TGTGCCAGCAGTTCATACCAGGGGGGAGGCTACGAGCAGTACTTC. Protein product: CASSSYQGGGYEQYF.

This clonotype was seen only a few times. Here the CDR3 reads CASKKRQPDTQYF. As DNA, the CDR3 is TGTGCCAGCAAGAAGAGGCAGCCCGATACGCAGTATTTT. V is TRBV6-2 or TRBV6-3 and J is TRBJ2-3; D call uncertain. This CDR3 region has 13 residues. V lost 7 bases and J lost 6, with 14 bases in between. Germline CDR1 and CDR2: MNHEY and SVGEGT.

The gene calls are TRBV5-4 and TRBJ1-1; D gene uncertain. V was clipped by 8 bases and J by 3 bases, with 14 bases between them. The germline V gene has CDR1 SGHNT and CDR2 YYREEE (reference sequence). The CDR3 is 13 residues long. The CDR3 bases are TGTGCCAGTTCAGGCGCTGGGGACACTGAAGCTTTCTTT. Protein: CASSGAGDTEAFF.

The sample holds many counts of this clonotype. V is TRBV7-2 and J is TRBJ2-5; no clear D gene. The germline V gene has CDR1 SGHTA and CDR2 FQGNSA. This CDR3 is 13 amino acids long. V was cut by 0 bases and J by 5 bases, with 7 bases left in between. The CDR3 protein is CASSLAYLETQYF. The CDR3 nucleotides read TGTGCCAGCAGCTTAGCTTACCTGGAGACCCAGTACTTC. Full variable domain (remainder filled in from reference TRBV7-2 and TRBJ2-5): GAGVSQSPSNKVTEKGKDVELRCDPISGHTALYWYRQSLGQGLEFLIYFQGNSAPDKSGLPSDRFSAERTGGSVSTLTIQRTQQEDSAVYLCASSLAYLETQYFGPGTRLLVL.

The CDR3 protein is CASTGLAGGLGDTQYF. The CDR3 DNA is TGTGCCAGCACTGGACTAGCGGGAGGGCTCGGGGATACGCAGTATTTT. The chain is built from TRBV27 and TRBJ2-3; 15 bases agree with TRBD2. Germline CDR1 is MNHEY and CDR2 is SMNVEV (reference sequence). V shed 7 bases and J 6 bases; nucleotides not matched to a gene: 8. This CDR3 has 16 amino acids.

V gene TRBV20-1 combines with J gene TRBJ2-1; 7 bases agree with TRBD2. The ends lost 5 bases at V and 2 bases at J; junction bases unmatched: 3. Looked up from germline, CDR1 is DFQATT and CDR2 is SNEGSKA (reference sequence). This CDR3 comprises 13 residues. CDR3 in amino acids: CSASAGTYNEQFF. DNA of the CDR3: TGCAGTGCTTCAGCGGGAACCTACAATGAGCAGTTCTTC.

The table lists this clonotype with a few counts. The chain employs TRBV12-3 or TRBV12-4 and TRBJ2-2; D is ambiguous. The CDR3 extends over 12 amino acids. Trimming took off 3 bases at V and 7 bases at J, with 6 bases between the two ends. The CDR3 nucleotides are TGTGCCAGCAGTTTCTTGGGCGGGGAGCTGTTTTTT. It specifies CASSFLGGELFF.

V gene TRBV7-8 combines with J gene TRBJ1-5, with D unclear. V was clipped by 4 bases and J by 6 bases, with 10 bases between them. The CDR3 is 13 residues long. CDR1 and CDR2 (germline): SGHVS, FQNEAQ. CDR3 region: CASSSVRGQPQHF. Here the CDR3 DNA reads TGTGCCAGCAGCTCTGTGCGTGGTCAGCCCCAGCATTTT.

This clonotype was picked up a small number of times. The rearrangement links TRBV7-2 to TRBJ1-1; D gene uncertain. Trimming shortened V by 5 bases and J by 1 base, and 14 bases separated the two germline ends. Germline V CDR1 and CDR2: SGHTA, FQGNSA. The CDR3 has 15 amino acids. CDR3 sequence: CASSPRNLGNTEAFF. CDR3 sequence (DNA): TGTGCCAGCAGCCCCCGAAATCTGGGGAACACTGAAGCTTTCTTT.

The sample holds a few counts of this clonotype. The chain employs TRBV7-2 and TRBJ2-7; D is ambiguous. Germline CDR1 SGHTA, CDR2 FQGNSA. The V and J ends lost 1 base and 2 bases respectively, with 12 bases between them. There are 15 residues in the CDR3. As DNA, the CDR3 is TGTGCCAGCAGCTTAGGAATCGGCACCACCTACGAGCAGTACTTC. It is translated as CASSLGIGTTYEQYF.

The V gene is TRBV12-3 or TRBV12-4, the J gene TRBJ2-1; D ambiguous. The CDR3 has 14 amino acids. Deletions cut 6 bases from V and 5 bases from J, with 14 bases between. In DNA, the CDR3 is TGTGCCAGCAGGCCAGGTTCCGGCGACAATGAGCAGTTCTTC. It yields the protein CASRPGSGDNEQFF.

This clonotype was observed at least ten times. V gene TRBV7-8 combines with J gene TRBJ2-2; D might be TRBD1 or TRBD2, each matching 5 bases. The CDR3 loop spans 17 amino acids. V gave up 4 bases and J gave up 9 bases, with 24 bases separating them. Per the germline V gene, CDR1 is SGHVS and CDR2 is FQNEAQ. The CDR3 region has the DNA TGTGCCAGCAGCTCGTTGGGGACCCTTCTCTTAGACAGGGAGCTGTTTTTT. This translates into CASSSLGTLLLDRELFF.

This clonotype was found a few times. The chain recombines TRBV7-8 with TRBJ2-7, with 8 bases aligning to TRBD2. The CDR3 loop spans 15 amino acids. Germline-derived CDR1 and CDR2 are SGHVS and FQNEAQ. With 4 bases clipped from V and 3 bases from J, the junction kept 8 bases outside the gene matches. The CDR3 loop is CASSSGEAGVYEQYF. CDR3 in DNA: TGTGCCAGCAGCTCCGGGGAAGCGGGGGTCTACGAGCAGTACTTC.